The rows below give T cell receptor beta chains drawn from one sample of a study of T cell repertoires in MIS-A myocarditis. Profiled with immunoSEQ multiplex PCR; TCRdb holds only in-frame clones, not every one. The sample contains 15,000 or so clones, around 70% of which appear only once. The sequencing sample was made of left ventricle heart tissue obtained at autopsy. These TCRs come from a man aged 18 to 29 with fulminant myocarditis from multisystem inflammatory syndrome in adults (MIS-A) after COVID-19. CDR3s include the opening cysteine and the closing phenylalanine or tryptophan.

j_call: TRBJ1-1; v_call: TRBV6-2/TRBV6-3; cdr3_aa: CASSYIQGRAEAFF
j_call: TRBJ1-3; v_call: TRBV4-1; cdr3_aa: CASSPTSGAGTGNTIYF
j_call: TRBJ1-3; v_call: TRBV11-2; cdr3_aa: CASSPSSGNTIYF
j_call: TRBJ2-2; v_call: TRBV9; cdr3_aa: CASRGTPGGELFF
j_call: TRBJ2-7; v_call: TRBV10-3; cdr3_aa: CAISESESYEQYF
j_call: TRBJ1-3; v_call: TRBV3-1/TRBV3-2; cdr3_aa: CASSQIRGSGNTIYF
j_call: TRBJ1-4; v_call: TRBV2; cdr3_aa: CASRDRVREKLFF
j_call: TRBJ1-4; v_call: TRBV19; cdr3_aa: CASSINRGEKLFF
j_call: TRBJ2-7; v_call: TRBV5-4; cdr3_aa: CASSHRTGTYEQYF
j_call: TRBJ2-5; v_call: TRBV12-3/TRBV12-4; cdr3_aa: CASTSTGETQYF
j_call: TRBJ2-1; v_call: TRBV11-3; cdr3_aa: CASSLGGQVIYNEQFF
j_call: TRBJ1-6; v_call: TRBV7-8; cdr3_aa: CASSLESVGSYNSPLHF
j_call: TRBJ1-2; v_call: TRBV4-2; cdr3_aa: CASSPRDTTNYGYTF
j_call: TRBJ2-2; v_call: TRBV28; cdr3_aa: CASRNDRGYNTGELFF
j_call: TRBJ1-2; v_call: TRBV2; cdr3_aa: CASSEGERHGYTF
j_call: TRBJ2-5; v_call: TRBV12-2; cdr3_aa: CASRLAHPEKVRETQYF
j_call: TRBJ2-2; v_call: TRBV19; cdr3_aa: CASSPARTSGRGELFF
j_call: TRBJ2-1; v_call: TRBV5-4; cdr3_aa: CASSSMGSYNEQFF
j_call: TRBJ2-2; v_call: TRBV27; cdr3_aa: CASSFSGTGSGELFF